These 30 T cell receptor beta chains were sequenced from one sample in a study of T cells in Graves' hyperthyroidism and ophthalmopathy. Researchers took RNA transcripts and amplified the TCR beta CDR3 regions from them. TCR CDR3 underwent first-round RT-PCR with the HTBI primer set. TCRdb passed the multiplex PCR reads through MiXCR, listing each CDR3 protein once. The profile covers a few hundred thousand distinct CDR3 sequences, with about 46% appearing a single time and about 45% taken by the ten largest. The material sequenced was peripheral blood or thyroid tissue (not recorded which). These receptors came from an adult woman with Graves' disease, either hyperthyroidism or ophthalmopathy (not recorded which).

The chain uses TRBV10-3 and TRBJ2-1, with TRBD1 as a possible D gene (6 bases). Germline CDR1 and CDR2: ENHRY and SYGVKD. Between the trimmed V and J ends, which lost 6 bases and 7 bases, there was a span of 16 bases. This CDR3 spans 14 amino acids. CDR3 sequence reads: CAIREQGLGNEQFF. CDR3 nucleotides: TGTGCCATCAGAGAACAGGGTTTGGGGAATGAGCAGTTCTTC.

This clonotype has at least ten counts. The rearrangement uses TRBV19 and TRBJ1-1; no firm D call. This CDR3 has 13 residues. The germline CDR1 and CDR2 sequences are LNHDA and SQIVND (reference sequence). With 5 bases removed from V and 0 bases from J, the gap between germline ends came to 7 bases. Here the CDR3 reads CASSPHLNTEAFF. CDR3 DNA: TGTGCCAGTAGTCCTCACCTGAACACTGAAGCTTTCTTT.

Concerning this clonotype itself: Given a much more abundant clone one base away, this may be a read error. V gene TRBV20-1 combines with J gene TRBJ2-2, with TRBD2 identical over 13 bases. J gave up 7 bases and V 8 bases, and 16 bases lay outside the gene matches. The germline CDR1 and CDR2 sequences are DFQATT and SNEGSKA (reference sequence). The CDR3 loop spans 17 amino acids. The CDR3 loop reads CSTKNSGLAGVHGELFF. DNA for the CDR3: TGCAGTACCAAGAATTCTGGACTAGCGGGAGTCCACGGGGAGCTGTTTTTT.

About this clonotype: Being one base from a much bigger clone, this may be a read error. CDR3 sequence (DNA): TGCGCCAGCGGCTTGGAGTTGGGGCAGGTTGCAACTGAAGCTTTCTTT. This encodes CASGLELGQVATEAFF. J is TRBJ1-1 and V is TRBV5-1; D perhaps matches TRBD1 (5 bases). Germline V CDR1 and CDR2: SGHRS, YFSETQ. The CDR3 loop spans 16 amino acids.

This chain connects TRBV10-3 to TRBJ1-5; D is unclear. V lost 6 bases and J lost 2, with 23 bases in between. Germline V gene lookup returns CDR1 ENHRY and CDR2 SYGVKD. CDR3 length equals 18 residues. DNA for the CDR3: TGTGCCATCAGCGAATCCCCCCAGAAAGTTCGAGGCAATCAGCCCCAGCATTTT. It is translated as CAISESPQKVRGNQPQHF.

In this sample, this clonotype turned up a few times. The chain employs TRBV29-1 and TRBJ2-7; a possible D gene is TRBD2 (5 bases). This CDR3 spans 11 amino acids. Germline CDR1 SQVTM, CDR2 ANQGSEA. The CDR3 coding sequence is TGCAGTGGTTGGCACGGCGGGGAGCAGTACTTC. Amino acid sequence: CSGWHGGEQYF.

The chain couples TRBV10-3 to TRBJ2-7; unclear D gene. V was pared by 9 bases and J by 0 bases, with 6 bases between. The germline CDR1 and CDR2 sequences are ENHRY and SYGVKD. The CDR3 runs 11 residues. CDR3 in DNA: TGTGCCATGGGTTCCTCCTACGAGCAGTACTTC. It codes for CAMGSSYEQYF.

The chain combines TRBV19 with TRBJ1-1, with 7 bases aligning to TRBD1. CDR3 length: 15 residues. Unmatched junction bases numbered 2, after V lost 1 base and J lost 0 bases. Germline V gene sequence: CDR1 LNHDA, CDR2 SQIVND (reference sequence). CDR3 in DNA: TGTGCCAGTAGTATAGGACAGGGTTTGAACACTGAAGCTTTCTTT. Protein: CASSIGQGLNTEAFF.

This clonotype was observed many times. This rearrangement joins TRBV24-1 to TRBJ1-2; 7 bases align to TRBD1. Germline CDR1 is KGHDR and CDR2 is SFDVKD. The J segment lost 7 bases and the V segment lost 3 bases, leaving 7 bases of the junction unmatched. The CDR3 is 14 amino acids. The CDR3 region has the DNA TGTGCCACCAGTGATCCCCGGACAGGCACTGGCTACACCTTC. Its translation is CATSDPRTGTGYTF.

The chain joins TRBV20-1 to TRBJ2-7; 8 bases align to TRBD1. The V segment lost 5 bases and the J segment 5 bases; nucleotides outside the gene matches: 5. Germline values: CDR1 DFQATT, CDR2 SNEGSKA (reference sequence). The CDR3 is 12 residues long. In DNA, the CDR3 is TGCAGTGCTGCCAGGGGGCCGGACGAGCAGTACTTC. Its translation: CSAARGPDEQYF.

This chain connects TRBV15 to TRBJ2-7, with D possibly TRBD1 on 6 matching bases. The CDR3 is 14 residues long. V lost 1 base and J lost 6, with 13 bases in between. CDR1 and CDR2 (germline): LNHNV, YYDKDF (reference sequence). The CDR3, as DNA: TGTGCCACCAGCAGAGGAGGAGAAGGGGGCGAGCAGTACTTC. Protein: CATSRGGEGGEQYF.

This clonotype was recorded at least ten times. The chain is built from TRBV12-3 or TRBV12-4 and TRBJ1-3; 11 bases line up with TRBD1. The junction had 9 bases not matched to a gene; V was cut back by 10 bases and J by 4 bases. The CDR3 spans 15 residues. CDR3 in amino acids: CATRPGQGVGNTIYF. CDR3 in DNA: TGTGCCACACGACCGGGACAGGGGGTGGGAAACACCATATATTTT.

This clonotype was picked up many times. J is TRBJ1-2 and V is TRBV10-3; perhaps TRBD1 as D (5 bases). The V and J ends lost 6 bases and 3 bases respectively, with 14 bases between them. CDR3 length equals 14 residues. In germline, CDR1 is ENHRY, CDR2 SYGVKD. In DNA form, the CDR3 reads TGTGCCATCAGCCAAGGACGGGACTACTATGGCTACACCTTC. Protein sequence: CAISQGRDYYGYTF.

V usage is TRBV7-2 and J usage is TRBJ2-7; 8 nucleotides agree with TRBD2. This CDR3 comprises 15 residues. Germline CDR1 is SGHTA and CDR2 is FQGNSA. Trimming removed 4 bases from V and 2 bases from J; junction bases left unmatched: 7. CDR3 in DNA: TGTGCCAGCAGCTCCCAAGCGGGAGTCCCCTACGAGCAGTACTTC. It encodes CASSSQAGVPYEQYF.

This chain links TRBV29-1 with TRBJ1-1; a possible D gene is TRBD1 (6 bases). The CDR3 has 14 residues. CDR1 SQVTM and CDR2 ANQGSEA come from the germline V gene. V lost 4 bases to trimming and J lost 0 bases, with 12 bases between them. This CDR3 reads CSVVPGEVNTEAFF. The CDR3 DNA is TGCAGCGTTGTCCCAGGGGAAGTGAACACTGAAGCTTTCTTT. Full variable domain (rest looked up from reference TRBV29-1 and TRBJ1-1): SAVISQKPSRDICQRGTSLTIQCQVDSQVTMMFWYRQQPGQSLTLIATANQGSEATYESGFVIDKFPISRPNLTFSTLTVSNMSPEDSSIYLCSVVPGEVNTEAFFGQGTRLTVV.

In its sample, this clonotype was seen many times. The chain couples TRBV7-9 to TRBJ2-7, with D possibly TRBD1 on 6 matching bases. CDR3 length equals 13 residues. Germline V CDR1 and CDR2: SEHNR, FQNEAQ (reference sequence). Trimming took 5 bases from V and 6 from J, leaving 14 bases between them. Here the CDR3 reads CASSARQALEQYF. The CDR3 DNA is TGTGCCAGCAGCGCTCGACAGGCTCTCGAGCAGTACTTC.

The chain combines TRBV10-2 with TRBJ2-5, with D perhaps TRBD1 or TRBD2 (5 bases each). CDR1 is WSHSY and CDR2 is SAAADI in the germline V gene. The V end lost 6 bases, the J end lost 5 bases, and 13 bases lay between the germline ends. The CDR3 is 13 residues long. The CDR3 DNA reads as TGCGCCAGCAGATCCGGGACCTCTGAGACCCAGTACTTC. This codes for CASRSGTSETQYF.

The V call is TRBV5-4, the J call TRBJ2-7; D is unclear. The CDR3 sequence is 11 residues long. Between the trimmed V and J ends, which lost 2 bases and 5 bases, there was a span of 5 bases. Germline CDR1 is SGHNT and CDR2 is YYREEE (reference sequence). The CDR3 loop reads CASSFLDEQYF. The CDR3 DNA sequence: TGTGCCAGCAGCTTCTTGGACGAGCAGTACTTC.

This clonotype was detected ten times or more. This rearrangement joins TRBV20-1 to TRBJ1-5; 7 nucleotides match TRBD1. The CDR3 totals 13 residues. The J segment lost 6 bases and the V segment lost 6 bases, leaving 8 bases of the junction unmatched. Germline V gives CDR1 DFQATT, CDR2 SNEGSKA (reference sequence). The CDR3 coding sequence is TGCAGTGCCTCGGGACAGATCAGTCAGCCCCAGCATTTT. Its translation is CSASGQISQPQHF.

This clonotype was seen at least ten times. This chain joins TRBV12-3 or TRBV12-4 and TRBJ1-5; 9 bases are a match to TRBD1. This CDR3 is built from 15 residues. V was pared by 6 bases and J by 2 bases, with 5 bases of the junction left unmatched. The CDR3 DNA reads TGTGCCAGCAGCGGACAGGGGATCGGCAATCAGCCCCAGCATTTT. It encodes CASSGQGIGNQPQHF.

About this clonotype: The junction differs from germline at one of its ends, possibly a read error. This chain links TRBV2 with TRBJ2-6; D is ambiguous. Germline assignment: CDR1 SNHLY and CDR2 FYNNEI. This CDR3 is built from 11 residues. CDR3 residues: CASSGDNVLTF. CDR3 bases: TGTGCCAGCAGTGGGGACAACGTCCTGACTTTC.

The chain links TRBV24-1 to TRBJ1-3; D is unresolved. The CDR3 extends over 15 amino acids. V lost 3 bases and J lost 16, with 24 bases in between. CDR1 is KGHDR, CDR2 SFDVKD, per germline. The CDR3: CATSDLRTAGNIMYF. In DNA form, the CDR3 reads TGTGCCACCAGTGATCTGAGGACTGCTGGAAACATCATGTATTTT.

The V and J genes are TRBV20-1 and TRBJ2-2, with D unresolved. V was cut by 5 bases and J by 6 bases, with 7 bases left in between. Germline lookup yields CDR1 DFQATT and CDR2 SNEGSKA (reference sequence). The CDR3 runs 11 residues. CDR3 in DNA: TGCAGTGCTCCCCGATCCGGGGAGCTGTTTTTT. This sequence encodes CSAPRSGELFF.

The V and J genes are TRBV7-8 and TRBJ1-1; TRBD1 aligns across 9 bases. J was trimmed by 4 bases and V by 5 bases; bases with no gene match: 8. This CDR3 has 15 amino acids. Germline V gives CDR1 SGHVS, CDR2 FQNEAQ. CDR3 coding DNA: TGTGCCAGCAGCCAGGAGGGACAGGGAATCACTGAAGCTTTCTTT. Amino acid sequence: CASSQEGQGITEAFF.

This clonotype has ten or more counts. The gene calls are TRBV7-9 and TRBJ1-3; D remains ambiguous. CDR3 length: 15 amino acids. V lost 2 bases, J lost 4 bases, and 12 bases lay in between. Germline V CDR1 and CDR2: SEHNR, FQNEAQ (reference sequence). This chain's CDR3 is CASSLSYAEGNTIYF. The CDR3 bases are TGTGCCAGCAGCTTAAGTTACGCAGAGGGAAACACCATATATTTT.

The CDR3 sequence is CSASLTGQAEETQYF. The DNA for the CDR3 is TGCAGTGCTAGCCTTACCGGACAGGCGGAAGAGACCCAGTACTTC. The chain uses TRBV20-1 and TRBJ2-5; 7 bases fit TRBD1. Trimming at V came to 3 bases and at J to 3 bases, leaving 10 bases not matched to a gene. CDR1 is DFQATT and CDR2 is SNEGSKA in the germline V gene (reference sequence). CDR3 size: 15 residues.

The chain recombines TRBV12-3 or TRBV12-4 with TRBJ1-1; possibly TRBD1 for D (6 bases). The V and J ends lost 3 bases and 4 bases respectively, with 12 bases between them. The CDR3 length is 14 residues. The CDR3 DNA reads TGTGCCAGCAGTTTCCGAGGGGGGGCCACTGAAGCTTTCTTT. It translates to CASSFRGGATEAFF.

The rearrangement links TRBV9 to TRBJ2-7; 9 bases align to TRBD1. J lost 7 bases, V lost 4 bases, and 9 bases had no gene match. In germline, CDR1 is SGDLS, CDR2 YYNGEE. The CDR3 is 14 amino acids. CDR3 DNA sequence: TGTGCCAGCAGCCCCCTCCGGGACAGGGCTGAGCAGTACTTC. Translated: CASSPLRDRAEQYF.

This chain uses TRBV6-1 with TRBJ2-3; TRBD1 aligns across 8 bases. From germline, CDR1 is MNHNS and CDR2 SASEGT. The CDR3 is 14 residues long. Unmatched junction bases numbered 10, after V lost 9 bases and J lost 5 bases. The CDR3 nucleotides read TGTGCCAGGGGGGACAGGAGGATCCAAGATACGCAGTATTTT. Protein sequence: CARGDRRIQDTQYF.

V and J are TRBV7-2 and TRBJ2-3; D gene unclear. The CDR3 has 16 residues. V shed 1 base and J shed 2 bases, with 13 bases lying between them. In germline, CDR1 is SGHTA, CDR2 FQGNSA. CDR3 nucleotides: TGTGCCAGCAGCTTAGTTGGCAGAGCACCCACAGATACGCAGTATTTT. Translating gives CASSLVGRAPTDTQYF.